What follows are 25 T cell receptor beta chains derived from one specimen sequenced in a study of cytomegalovirus exposure and HLA in healthy donors. Researchers ran the PCR with 60 Vbeta and 13 Jbeta primers. Some clones are missing from TCRdb's copy, which holds only in-frame ones; the method was immunoSEQ multiplex PCR. The sample contains 110,000 to 150,000 clones, around 75% of which appear only once. Material: PBMCs. The receptors come from a female donor in good health and CMV-seronegative.

The V call is TRBV5-1, the J call TRBJ1-1; TRBD1 matches 9 bases. V gave up 1 base and J gave up 2 bases; unmatched junction bases: 6. Germline CDR1 is SGHRS and CDR2 is YFSETQ. The CDR3 loop spans 16 amino acids. The CDR3 sequence: CASSLSAGQGNTEAFF. In nucleotides, the CDR3 is TGCGCCAGCAGCTTGTCGGCGGGACAGGGAAACACTGAAGCTTTCTTT. Full variable domain (missing parts from reference TRBV5-1 and TRBJ1-1): KAGVTQTPRYLIKTRGQQVTLSCSPISGHRSVSWYQQTPGQGLQFLFEYFSETQRNKGNFPGRFSGRQFSNSRSEMNVSTLELGDSALYLCASSLSAGQGNTEAFFGQGTRLTVV.

Comments on this clone: Without the conserved terminal phenylalanine or tryptophan, this CDR3 likely stems from a read error. The chain is built from TRBV6-1 and TRBJ1-5, with D maybe TRBD1 (6 bases). In germline, CDR1 is MNHNS, CDR2 SASEGT. The CDR3 extends over 15 amino acids. V lost 1 base and J 4 bases, leaving 11 bases between the germline ends. DNA for the CDR3: TGTGCCAGCAGTGAAGGCAGGGGTGGTAATCAGCCCCAGCATGTT. Protein sequence: CASSEGRGGNQPQHV.

The chain combines TRBV6-1 with TRBJ2-7, with 10 bases identical to TRBD2. The CDR3 spans 14 residues. CDR1 is MNHNS and CDR2 is SASEGT in the germline V gene. Trimming at V came to 8 bases and at J to 6 bases, leaving 10 bases not matched to a gene. CDR3 residues: CASRVDSGRTEQYF. The CDR3 nucleotides read TGTGCCAGCCGGGTTGATAGCGGGAGGACCGAGCAGTACTTC.

The chain combines TRBV27 with TRBJ1-5; 9 bases map to TRBD1. There are 13 residues in the CDR3. J was trimmed by 7 bases and V by 5 bases; bases with no gene match: 3. Per germline, CDR1 MNHEY and CDR2 SMNVEV (reference sequence). CDR3 nucleotide sequence: TGTGCCAGCAGTCTGGGACAGGGCCAGCCCCAGCATTTT. Protein sequence: CASSLGQGQPQHF.

This chain links TRBV29-1 with TRBJ1-3; no clear D gene. This CDR3 is 11 amino acids long. From germline, CDR1 is SQVTM and CDR2 ANQGSEA. The V and J ends lost 7 bases and 0 bases respectively, with 4 bases between them. The CDR3 region has the DNA TGCAGCGCCCTCTCTGGAAACACCATATATTTT. Its translation: CSALSGNTIYF. Variable domain in full (rest from reference TRBV29-1 and TRBJ1-3): SAVISQKPSRDICQRGTSLTIQCQVDSQVTMMFWYRQQPGQSLTLIATANQGSEATYESGFVIDKFPISRPNLTFSTLTVSNMSPEDSSIYLCSALSGNTIYFGEGSWLTVV.

The chain joins TRBV19 to TRBJ2-7; 7 bases agree with TRBD2. Germline CDR1 LNHDA, CDR2 SQIVND (reference sequence). This CDR3 has 15 residues. The J segment lost 0 bases and the V segment lost 2 bases, leaving 4 bases of the junction unmatched. The CDR3 spells CASSITLAGSYEQYF. The CDR3 region has the DNA TGTGCCAGTAGTATAACTTTAGCGGGCTCCTACGAGCAGTACTTC.

The rearrangement uses TRBV4-2 and TRBJ2-5, with 7 bases fitting TRBD1. Germline loops: CDR1 LGHNA, CDR2 YNFKEQ. The length of the CDR3 is 15 residues. V shed 1 base and J 5 bases; nucleotides not matched to a gene: 7. In DNA form, the CDR3 reads TGTGCCAGCAGCCAAGGACAGGGTTGGGGGGAGACCCAGTACTTC. It is translated as CASSQGQGWGETQYF.

This chain links TRBV28 with TRBJ2-2; weak D call: TRBD2 (5 bases). Germline V gene sequence: CDR1 MDHEN, CDR2 SYDVKM. V lost 10 bases and J 0 bases, leaving 9 bases between the germline ends. This CDR3 has 13 residues. In DNA form, the CDR3 reads TGTGCCAACGGGGTCCCGAACACCGGGGAGCTGTTTTTT. This codes for CANGVPNTGELFF.

This sequence joins TRBV29-1 and TRBJ1-3; possible D gene TRBD1, 6 bases. The germline V gene encodes CDR1 SQVTM and CDR2 ANQGSEA. CDR3 length: 14 amino acids. Trimming cost V 5 bases and J 0 bases, with 11 bases left between them. CDR3 bases: TGCAGCGTTTCAGACAGGTACTCTGGAAACACCATATATTTT. It specifies CSVSDRYSGNTIYF.

V is TRBV11-1 and J is TRBJ2-5; TRBD1 might be the D (5 bases). Germline lookup yields CDR1 SGHAT and CDR2 FQDESV (reference sequence). Trimming cost V 3 bases and J 4 bases, with 18 bases left between them. The length of the CDR3 is 16 residues. The CDR3 sequence: CASSFGQGGLGETQYF. The DNA of the CDR3 is TGTGCCAGCAGCTTCGGGCAGGGTGGCTTGGGAGAGACCCAGTACTTC.

The chain uses TRBV23-1 and TRBJ1-4; weak D call: TRBD1 (5 bases). TRBV23-1 is an open reading frame, and its role is uncertain. V dropped 8 bases and J dropped 0 bases, with 10 bases sitting between them. This CDR3 is built from 14 residues. CDR3 in amino acids: CASSRTTTNEKLFF. DNA of the CDR3: TGCGCCAGCTCTCGGACAACAACTAATGAAAAACTGTTTTTT.

The CDR3 nucleotides read TGTGCCAGCAGCCTGACTGGAGTTCTAAACTACAATGAGCAGTTCTTC. Amino acid sequence: CASSLTGVLNYNEQFF. This chain connects TRBV5-6 to TRBJ2-1; D uncertain. The length of the CDR3 is 16 residues. Germline-derived CDR1 and CDR2 are SGHDT and YYEEEE. Between the trimmed V and J ends, which lost 4 bases and 3 bases, there was a span of 17 bases.

This chain connects TRBV15 to TRBJ2-7; D uncertain. There are 15 residues in the CDR3. The V gene's germline CDR1 is LNHNV and CDR2 YYDKDF (reference sequence). V lost 3 bases, J lost 1 base, and 13 bases lay in between. The CDR3 loop is CATSRTAGSSYEQYF. The CDR3 DNA reads as TGTGCCACCAGCAGGACCGCCGGGTCTTCCTACGAGCAGTACTTC.

The chain couples TRBV30 to TRBJ2-1, with 8 bases aligning to TRBD1. The junction had 5 bases not matched to a gene; V was cut back by 2 bases and J by 8 bases. CDR1 and CDR2 from the germline V gene are GTSNPN and SVGIG (reference sequence). The CDR3 contains 13 residues. As DNA, the CDR3 is TGTGCCTGGAGTCGGCAGGGGGCCGATGAGCAGTTCTTC. Residues: CAWSRQGADEQFF.

This rearrangement joins TRBV27 to TRBJ2-3; D is ambiguous. V was trimmed by 0 bases and J by 2 bases, leaving 3 bases between them. Looked up from germline, CDR1 is MNHEY and CDR2 is SMNVEV (reference sequence). The CDR3 length is 13 residues. CDR3 DNA: TGTGCCAGCAGTTTATCCCTCACAGATACGCAGTATTTT. Translating it yields CASSLSLTDTQYF.

The chain employs TRBV27 and TRBJ2-7, with 8 positions matching TRBD1. Germline trimming cut 6 bases from V and 1 base from J; bases unmatched to any gene: 11. The CDR3 covers 16 residues. In germline, CDR1 is MNHEY, CDR2 SMNVEV (reference sequence). The CDR3 sequence is CASRIRWDRLSYEQYF. CDR3 DNA sequence: TGTGCCAGCAGAATTCGATGGGACAGGTTGTCCTACGAGCAGTACTTC.

The V gene is TRBV6-5, the J gene TRBJ2-5, with D possibly TRBD1 on 6 matching bases. Trimming pared 4 bases from V and 5 bases from J, leaving 8 bases between. CDR3 length equals 12 residues. Per germline, CDR1 MNHEY and CDR2 SVGAGI. This CDR3 reads CASSWQGETQYF. The CDR3 DNA follows: TGTGCCAGCAGTTGGCAGGGGGAGACCCAGTACTTC.

This chain connects TRBV27 to TRBJ1-2; D is possibly TRBD1 (6 bases). The germline V and J ends were trimmed by 1 base and 6 bases, with 12 bases remaining between them. The CDR3 sequence is 14 residues long. The germline V gene has CDR1 MNHEY and CDR2 SMNVEV (reference sequence). The CDR3 region has the DNA TGTGCCAGCAGTTTATACCAGGGGATGGATGGCTACACCTTC. This codes for CASSLYQGMDGYTF.

The gene calls are TRBV28 and TRBJ2-3; D is uncertain. CDR1 and CDR2 (germline): MDHEN, SYDVKM. CDR3 length: 12 residues. Trimming took off 6 bases at V and 2 bases at J, with 6 bases between the two ends. The CDR3 bases are TGTGCCAGCAGCCTCGTCACAGATACGCAGTATTTT. Translated: CASSLVTDTQYF.

This chain connects TRBV6-1 to TRBJ1-3; 8 bases line up with TRBD1. The CDR3 has 15 residues. Germline V gives CDR1 MNHNS, CDR2 SASEGT. Losses at the gene ends were 6 bases for V and 3 bases for J; bases not matched to a gene: 7. CDR3 in amino acids: CASRLDRGIGNTIYF. DNA for the CDR3: TGTGCCAGCAGGCTAGACAGGGGTATTGGAAACACCATATATTTT.

This rearrangement joins TRBV2 to TRBJ2-7, with a weak D call TRBD1 (6 bases). The V and J ends lost 6 bases and 0 bases respectively, with 15 bases between them. Per germline, CDR1 SNHLY and CDR2 FYNNEI. This CDR3 contains 15 residues. The CDR3 here is CASSYRAPSSYEQYF. In DNA form, the CDR3 reads TGTGCCAGCAGCTACAGGGCCCCAAGCTCCTACGAGCAGTACTTC.

The chain combines TRBV29-1 with TRBJ1-4; D unresolved. The V end lost 4 bases, the J end lost 7 bases, and 16 bases lay between the germline ends. The germline V gene has CDR1 SQVTM and CDR2 ANQGSEA. The CDR3 contains 14 residues. The chain's CDR3 is CSVAPTVSGEKLFF. The CDR3 DNA is TGCAGCGTTGCGCCTACCGTGTCTGGTGAAAAACTGTTTTTT. Based on the CDR3 plus reference TRBV29-1 and TRBJ1-4, the full variable domain is SAVISQKPSRDICQRGTSLTIQCQVDSQVTMMFWYRQQPGQSLTLIATANQGSEATYESGFVIDKFPISRPNLTFSTLTVSNMSPEDSSIYLCSVAPTVSGEKLFFGSGTQLSVL.

CDR3 residues: CASSKRRRGVSNQPQHF. The CDR3 DNA reads as TGTGCCAGCAGCAAACGGCGCAGAGGCGTTAGCAATCAGCCCCAGCATTTT. This sequence joins TRBV21-1 and TRBJ1-5. TRBV21-1 is recorded as a pseudogene. This CDR3 is built from 17 residues.

The rearrangement links TRBV27 to TRBJ1-1; 7 bases are a match to TRBD1. Germline values: CDR1 MNHEY, CDR2 SMNVEV (reference sequence). The ends lost 2 bases at V and 7 bases at J; junction bases unmatched: 4. The CDR3 has 13 amino acids. Written as DNA, the CDR3 is TGTGCCAGCAGTTTAGGGGGGACAGTTGAAGCTTTCTTT. This sequence encodes CASSLGGTVEAFF.

The chain combines TRBV6-4 with TRBJ1-1; D perhaps matches TRBD1 (5 bases). The V end lost 2 bases, the J end lost 5 bases, and 6 bases lay between the germline ends. This CDR3 region has 12 residues. Per the germline V gene, CDR1 is MRHNA and CDR2 is SNTAGT. CDR3 region: CASSDGATEAFF. CDR3 DNA: TGTGCCAGCAGTGACGGGGCTACTGAAGCTTTCTTT.